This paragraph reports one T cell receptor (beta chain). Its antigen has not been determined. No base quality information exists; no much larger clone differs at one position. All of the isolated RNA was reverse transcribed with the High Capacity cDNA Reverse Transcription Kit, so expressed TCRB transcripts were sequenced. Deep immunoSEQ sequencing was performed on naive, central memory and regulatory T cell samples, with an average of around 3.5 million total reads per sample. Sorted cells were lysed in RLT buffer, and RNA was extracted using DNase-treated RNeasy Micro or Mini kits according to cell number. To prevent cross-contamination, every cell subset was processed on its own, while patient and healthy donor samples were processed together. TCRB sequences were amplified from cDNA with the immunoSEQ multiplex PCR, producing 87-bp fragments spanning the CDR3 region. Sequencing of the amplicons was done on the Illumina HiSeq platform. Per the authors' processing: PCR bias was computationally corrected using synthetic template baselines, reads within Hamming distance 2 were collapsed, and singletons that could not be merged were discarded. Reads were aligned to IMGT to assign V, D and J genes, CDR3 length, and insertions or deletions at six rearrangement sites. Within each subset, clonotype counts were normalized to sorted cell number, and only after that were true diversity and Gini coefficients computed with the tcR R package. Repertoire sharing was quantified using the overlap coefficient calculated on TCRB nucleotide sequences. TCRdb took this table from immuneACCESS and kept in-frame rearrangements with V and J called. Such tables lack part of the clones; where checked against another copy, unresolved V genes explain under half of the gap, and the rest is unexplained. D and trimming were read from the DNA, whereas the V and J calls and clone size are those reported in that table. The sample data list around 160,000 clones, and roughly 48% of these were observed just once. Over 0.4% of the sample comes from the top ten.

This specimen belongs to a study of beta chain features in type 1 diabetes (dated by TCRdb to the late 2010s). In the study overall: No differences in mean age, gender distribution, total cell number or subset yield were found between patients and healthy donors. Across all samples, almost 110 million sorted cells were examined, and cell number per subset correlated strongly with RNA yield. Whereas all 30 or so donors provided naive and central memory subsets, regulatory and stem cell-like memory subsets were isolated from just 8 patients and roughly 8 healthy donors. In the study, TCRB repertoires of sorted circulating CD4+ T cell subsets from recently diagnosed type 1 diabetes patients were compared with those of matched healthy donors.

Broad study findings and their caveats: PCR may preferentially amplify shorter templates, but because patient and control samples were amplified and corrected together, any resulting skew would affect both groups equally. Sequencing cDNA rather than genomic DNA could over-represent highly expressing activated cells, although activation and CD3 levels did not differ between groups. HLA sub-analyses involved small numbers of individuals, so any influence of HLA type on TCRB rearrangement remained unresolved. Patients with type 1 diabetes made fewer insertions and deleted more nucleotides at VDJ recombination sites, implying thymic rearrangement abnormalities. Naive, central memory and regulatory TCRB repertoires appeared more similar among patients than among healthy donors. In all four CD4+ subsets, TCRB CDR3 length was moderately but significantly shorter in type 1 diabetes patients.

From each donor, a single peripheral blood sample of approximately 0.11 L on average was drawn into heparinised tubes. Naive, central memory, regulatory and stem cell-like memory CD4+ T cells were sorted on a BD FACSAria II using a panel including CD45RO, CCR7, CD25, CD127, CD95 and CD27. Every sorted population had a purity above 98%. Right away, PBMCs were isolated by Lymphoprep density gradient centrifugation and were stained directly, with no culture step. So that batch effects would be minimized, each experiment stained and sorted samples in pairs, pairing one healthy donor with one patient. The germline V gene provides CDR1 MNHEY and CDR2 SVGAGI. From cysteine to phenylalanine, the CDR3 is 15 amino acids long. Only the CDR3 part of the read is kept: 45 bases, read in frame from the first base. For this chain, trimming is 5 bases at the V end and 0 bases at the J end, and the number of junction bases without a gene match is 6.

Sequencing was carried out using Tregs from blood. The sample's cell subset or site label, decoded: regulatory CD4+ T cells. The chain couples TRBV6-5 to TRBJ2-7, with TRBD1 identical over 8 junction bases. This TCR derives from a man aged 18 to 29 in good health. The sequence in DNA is TGTGCCAGCAGTCGACAGGGGAAGAGCTCCTACGAGCAGTACTTC. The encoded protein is CASSRQGKSSYEQYF.